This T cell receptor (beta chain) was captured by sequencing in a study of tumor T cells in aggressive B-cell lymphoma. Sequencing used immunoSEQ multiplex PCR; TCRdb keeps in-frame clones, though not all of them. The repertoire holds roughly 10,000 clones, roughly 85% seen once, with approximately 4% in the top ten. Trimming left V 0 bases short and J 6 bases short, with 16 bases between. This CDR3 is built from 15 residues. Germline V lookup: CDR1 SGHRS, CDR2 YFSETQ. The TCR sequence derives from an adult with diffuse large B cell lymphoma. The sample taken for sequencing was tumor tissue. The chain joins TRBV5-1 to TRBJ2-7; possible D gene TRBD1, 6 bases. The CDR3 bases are TGCGCCAGCAGCTTGGTTCTCGGCAGGGGAAGCGAGCAGTACTTC. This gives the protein CASSLVLGRGSEQYF.